This T cell receptor (beta chain) was observed in a study of blood T cell repertoires in COVID-19. Study details: The study drew acute and convalescent COVID-19 samples from the United States, Italy and Spain. T cells, B-cell-depleted T cells, or PBMCs supplied cDNA or gDNA.

This CDR3 is 17 amino acids long. V shed 2 bases and J shed 5 bases, with 16 bases lying between them. Germline V gene data show CDR1 as MNHEY and CDR2 as SVGEGT. Measured with immunoSEQ multiplex PCR; TCRdb has only the in-frame clones, and not every one. The sample shows 55,000 to 90,000 clones, more than 80% of them seen only once. Sequencing input: peripheral blood. The sequence was obtained from a woman aged 80 or older with active or convalescent COVID-19. V usage is TRBV6-2 or TRBV6-3 and J usage is TRBJ1-6; maybe TRBD1 (5 bases). CDR3 sequence: CASSYPPLRGNNSPLHF. DNA for the CDR3: TGTGCCAGCAGTTACCCCCCTCTGCGGGGCAATAATTCACCCCTCCACTTT.